This T cell receptor (beta chain) is from a study of cytomegalovirus exposure and HLA in healthy donors. Study background: Findings of an earlier analysis included around 120 million unique TCR beta sequences from 180 million or so T cells.

Primers included in the PCR were 60 Vbeta and 13 Jbeta primers. The protocol was immunoSEQ multiplex PCR, while the TCRdb copy is restricted to in-frame clones and leaves out a portion. This table has some 130,000 clones, around 85% appearing once. The CDR3 runs 18 residues. The V segment lost 4 bases and the J segment 2 bases; nucleotides outside the gene matches: 13. Germline V gene data show CDR1 as MGHRA and CDR2 as YSYEKL. The chain uses TRBV4-1 and TRBJ2-1, with 8 bases aligning to TRBD2. The sample consisted of PBMCs. The sequence derives from a woman between 25 and 40 years old in good health and CMV-seropositive. The DNA of the CDR3 is TGCGCCAGCAGCCTTCTCCCGGGGGGACTAGGGGCCTACAATGAGCAGTTCTTC. Protein sequence: CASSLLPGGLGAYNEQFF.